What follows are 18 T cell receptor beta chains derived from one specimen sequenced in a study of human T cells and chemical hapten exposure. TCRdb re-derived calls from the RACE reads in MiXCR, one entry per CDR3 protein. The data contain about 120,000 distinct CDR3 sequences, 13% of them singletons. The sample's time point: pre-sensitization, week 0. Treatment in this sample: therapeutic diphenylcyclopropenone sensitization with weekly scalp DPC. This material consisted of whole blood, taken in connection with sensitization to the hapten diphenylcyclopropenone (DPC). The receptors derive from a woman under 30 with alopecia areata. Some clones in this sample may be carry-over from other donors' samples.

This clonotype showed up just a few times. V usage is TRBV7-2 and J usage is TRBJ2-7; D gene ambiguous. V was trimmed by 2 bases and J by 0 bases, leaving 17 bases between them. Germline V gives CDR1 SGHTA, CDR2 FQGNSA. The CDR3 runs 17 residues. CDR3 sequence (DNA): TGTGCCAGCAGCTTAAGGGCGGACCCACATAGCTCCTACGAGCAGTACTTC. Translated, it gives CASSLRADPHSSYEQYF.

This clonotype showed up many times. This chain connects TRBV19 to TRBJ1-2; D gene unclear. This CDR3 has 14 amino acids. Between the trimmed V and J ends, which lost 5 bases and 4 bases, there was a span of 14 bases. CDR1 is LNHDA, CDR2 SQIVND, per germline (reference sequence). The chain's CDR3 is CASSPGGAFYGYTF. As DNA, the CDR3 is TGTGCCAGTAGTCCTGGCGGAGCCTTCTATGGCTACACCTTC. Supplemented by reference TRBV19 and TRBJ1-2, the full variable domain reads DGGITQSPKYLFRKEGQNVTLSCEQNLNHDAMYWYRQDPGQGLRLIYYSQIVNDFQKGDIAEGYSVSREKKESFPLTVTSAQKNPTAFYLCASSPGGAFYGYTFGSGTRLTVV.

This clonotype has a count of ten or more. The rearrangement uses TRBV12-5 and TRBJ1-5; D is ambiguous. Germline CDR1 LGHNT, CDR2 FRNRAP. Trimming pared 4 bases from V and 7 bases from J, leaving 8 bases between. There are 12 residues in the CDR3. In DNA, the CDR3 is TGTGCTAGTGGTTCGCCAGCCCAGCCCCAGCATTTT. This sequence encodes CASGSPAQPQHF.

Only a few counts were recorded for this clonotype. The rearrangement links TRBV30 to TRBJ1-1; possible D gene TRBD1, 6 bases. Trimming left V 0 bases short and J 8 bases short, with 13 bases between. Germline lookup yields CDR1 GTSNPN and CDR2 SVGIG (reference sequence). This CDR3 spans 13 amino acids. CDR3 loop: CAWSVNQGKEAFF. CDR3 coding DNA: TGTGCCTGGAGTGTAAACCAGGGGAAAGAAGCTTTCTTT. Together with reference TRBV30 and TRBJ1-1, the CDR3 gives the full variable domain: SQTIHQWPATLVQPVGSPLSLECTVEGTSNPNLYWYRQAAGRGLQLLFYSVGIGQISSEVPQNLSASRPQDRQFILSSKKLLLSDSGFYLCAWSVNQGKEAFFGQGTRLTVV.

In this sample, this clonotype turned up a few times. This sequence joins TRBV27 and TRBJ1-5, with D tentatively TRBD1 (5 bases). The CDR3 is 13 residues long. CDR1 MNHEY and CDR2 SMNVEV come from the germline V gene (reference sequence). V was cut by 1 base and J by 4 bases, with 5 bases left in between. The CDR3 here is CASSLWGNQPQHF. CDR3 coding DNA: TGTGCCAGCAGTTTATGGGGGAATCAGCCCCAGCATTTT.

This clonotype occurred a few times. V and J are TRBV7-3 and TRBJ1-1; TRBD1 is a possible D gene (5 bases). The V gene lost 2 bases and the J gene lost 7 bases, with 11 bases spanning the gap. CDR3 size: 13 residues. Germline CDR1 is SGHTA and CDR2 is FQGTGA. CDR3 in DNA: TGTGCCAGCAGCTTATCACCAGGGTTTGAAGCTTTCTTT. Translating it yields CASSLSPGFEAFF.

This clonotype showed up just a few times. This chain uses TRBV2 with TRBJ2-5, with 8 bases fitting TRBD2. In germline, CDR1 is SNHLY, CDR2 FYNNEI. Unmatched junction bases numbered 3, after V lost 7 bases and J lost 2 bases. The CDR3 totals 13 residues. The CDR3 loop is CASNQRGQETQYF. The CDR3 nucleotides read TGTGCCAGCAACCAGCGGGGGCAAGAGACCCAGTACTTC.

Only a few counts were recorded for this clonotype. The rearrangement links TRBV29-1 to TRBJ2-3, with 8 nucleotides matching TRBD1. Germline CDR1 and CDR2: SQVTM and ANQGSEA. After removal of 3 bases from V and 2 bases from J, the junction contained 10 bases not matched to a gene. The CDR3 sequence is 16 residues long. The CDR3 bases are TGCAGCGTTGAGAGTCCCGGACAGGGCGCCACAGATACGCAGTATTTT. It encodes CSVESPGQGATDTQYF.

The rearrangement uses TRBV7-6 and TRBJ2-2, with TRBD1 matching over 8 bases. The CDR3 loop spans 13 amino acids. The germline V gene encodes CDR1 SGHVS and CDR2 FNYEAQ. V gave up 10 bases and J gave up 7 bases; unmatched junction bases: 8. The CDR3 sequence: CATLTGADGELFF. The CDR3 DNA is TGTGCCACCTTGACAGGGGCGGACGGGGAGCTGTTTTTT.

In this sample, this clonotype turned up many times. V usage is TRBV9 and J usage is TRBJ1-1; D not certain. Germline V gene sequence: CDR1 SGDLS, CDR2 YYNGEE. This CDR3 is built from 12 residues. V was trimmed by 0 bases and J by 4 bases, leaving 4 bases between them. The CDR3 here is CASSVGGTEAFF. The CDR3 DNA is TGTGCCAGCAGCGTAGGGGGCACTGAAGCTTTCTTT. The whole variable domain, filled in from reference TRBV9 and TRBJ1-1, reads DSGVTQTPKHLITATGQRVTLRCSPRSGDLSVYWYQQSLDQGLQFLIQYYNGEERAKGNILERFSAQQFPDLHSELNLSSLELGDSALYFCASSVGGTEAFFGQGTRLTVV.

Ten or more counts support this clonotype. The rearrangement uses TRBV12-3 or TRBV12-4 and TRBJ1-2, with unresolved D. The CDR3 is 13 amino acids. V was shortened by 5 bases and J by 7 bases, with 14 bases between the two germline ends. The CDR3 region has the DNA TGTGCCAGCAGTCCAGGTCCGGAATCTGGCTACACCTTC. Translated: CASSPGPESGYTF.

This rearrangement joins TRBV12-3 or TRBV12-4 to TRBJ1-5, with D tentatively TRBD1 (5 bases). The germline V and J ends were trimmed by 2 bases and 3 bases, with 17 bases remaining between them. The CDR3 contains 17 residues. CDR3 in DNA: TGTGCCAGCAGTTTAAGGGTCGGCCGGGACGACAATCAGCCCCAGCATTTT. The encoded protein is CASSLRVGRDDNQPQHF.

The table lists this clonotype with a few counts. CDR3 protein: CASSDGNYGYTF. In nucleotides, the CDR3 is TGTGCCAGTAGCGACGGAAACTATGGCTACACCTTC. The J gene is TRBJ1-2, the V gene TRBV25-1; unclear D gene. There are 12 residues in the CDR3. Per germline, CDR1 MGHDK and CDR2 SYGVNS. Trimming shortened V by 9 bases and J by 2 bases, and 10 bases separated the two germline ends.

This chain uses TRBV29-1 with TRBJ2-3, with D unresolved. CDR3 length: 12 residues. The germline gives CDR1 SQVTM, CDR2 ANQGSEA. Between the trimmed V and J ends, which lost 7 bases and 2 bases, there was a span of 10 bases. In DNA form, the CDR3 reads TGCAGCGCTGGAGCCCACACAGATACGCAGTATTTT. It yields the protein CSAGAHTDTQYF.

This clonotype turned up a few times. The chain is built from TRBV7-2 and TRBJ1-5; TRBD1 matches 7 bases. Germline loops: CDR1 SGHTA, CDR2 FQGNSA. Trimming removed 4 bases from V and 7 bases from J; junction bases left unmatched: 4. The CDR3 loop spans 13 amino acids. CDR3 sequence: CASSSDRLQPQHF. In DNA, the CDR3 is TGTGCCAGCAGCTCGGACAGGCTCCAGCCCCAGCATTTT.

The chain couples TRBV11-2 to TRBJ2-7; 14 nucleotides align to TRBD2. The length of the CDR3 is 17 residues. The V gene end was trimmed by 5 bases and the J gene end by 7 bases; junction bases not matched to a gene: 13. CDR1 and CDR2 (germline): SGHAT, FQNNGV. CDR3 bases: TGTGCCAGCAGCCCGGGACTAGCGGGGGTTACAACGCGGGAGCAGTACTTC. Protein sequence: CASSPGLAGVTTREQYF.

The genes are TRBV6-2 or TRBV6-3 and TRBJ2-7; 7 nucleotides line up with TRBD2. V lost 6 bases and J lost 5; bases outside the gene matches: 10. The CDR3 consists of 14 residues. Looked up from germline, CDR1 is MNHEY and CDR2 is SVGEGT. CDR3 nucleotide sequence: TGTGCCAGCAGCGACGGGGGGAGCGAGGACGAGCAGTACTTC. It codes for CASSDGGSEDEQYF.

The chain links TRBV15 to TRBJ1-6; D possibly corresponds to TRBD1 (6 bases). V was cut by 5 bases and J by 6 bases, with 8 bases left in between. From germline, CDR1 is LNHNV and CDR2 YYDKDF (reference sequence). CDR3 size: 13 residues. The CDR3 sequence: CATSPQGNSPLHF. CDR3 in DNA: TGTGCCACCAGCCCACAGGGTAATTCACCCCTCCACTTT.